These 15 T cell receptor beta chains originate from one sample sequenced in a study of blood T cells in healthy people across ages. Alongside a J-beta primer mix, a sample-barcoded 5' primer served in a second PCR lasting about 7 to 11 cycles. Using its own MiXCR run on the 5' RACE reads, TCRdb lists one record per CDR3 protein. The table includes 600,000 to 1,000,000 distinct CDR3 sequences, roughly 25% detected once. This same sample was also taken into another study, of T cells of mothers and their children.

The sequencing sample was made of blood. Every receptor here comes from a boy under 18 in good health.

The genes are TRBV9 and TRBJ2-1; 7 bases are a match to TRBD2. Germline V gene data show CDR1 as SGDLS and CDR2 as YYNGEE. The CDR3 is 18 amino acids. With V trimmed by 0 bases and J by 0 bases, 9 bases remained unmatched. CDR3 in amino acids: CASSVELGLDRSYNEQFF. As DNA, the CDR3 is TGTGCCAGCAGCGTAGAGCTCGGACTAGACCGCTCCTACAATGAGCAGTTCTTC. The variable domain in full, completed from reference TRBV9 and TRBJ2-1, reads DSGVTQTPKHLITATGQRVTLRCSPRSGDLSVYWYQQSLDQGLQFLIQYYNGEERAKGNILERFSAQQFPDLHSELNLSSLELGDSALYFCASSVELGLDRSYNEQFFGPGTRLTVL.

For this clonotype: Because the CDR3 is missing its conserved closing phenylalanine or tryptophan, this is likely a read error. The chain combines TRBV9 with TRBJ2-1, with 7 bases aligning to TRBD2. The trim removed 5 bases at V and 2 bases at J, leaving 7 bases unmatched. This CDR3 has 15 residues. The germline V gene has CDR1 SGDLS and CDR2 YYNGEE. This chain's CDR3 is CASSLQRGPYNEQFL. The CDR3 nucleotides read TGTGCCAGCAGTCTTCAGCGGGGTCCCTACAATGAGCAGTTCCTC.

V is TRBV20-1 and J is TRBJ2-1; D perhaps matches TRBD2 (6 bases). The CDR3 loop spans 15 amino acids. Trimming left V 3 bases short and J 4 bases short, with 16 bases between. Germline V gene lookup returns CDR1 DFQATT and CDR2 SNEGSKA (reference sequence). CDR3 bases: TGCAGTGCTAGGGCGGGACCTCACCTTTACAATGAGCAGTTCTTC. This gives the protein CSARAGPHLYNEQFF.

This rearrangement joins TRBV6-5 to TRBJ1-5, with 7 bases that match TRBD1. This CDR3 region has 14 residues. Germline V CDR1 and CDR2: MNHEY, SVGAGI. V lost 4 bases, J lost 3 bases, and 3 bases stayed unmatched. CDR3 loop: CASSWDRLNQPQHF. The CDR3 DNA reads TGTGCCAGCAGTTGGGACAGACTCAATCAGCCCCAGCATTTT.

This clonotype was found a few times. This rearrangement joins TRBV28 to TRBJ2-1; D not resolved. CDR1 and CDR2 (germline): MDHEN, SYDVKM. V shed 2 bases and J shed 2 bases, with 10 bases lying between them. The CDR3 spans 15 residues. The CDR3 DNA is TGTGCCAGCAGTTTAGGAAGTTTACCCTACAATGAGCAGTTCTTC. As protein: CASSLGSLPYNEQFF.

The J gene is TRBJ1-5, the V gene TRBV6-2 or TRBV6-3; D gene uncertain. Germline V gene sequence: CDR1 MNHEY, CDR2 SVGEGT. Trimming cost V 4 bases and J 0 bases, with 10 bases left between them. The CDR3 spans 15 residues. CDR3 bases: TGTGCCAGCAGTTCGACTCACTATAGCAATCAGCCCCAGCATTTT. Translated: CASSSTHYSNQPQHF.

The chain carries TRBV20-1 and TRBJ2-2; D is unresolved. Germline lookup yields CDR1 DFQATT and CDR2 SNEGSKA (reference sequence). V was cut by 6 bases and J by 7 bases, with 24 bases left in between. The CDR3 is 16 residues long. The CDR3 sequence: CSALYPGLLGGGELFF. Written as DNA, the CDR3 is TGCAGTGCCCTCTACCCGGGCCTCCTCGGTGGCGGGGAGCTGTTTTTT.

This clonotype was seen only a few times. This chain connects TRBV25-1 to TRBJ2-4; 8 nucleotides line up with TRBD1. This CDR3 is 16 amino acids long. Germline trimming cut 1 base from V and 0 bases from J; bases unmatched to any gene: 2. Germline CDR1 and CDR2: MGHDK and SYGVNS. The CDR3 sequence: CASSESGTGAKNIQYF. CDR3 coding DNA: TGTGCCAGCAGTGAATCGGGGACAGGAGCCAAAAACATTCAGTACTTC.

J is TRBJ2-1 and V is TRBV20-1; maybe TRBD1 (6 bases). The CDR3 is 12 residues long. In germline, CDR1 is DFQATT, CDR2 SNEGSKA (reference sequence). The V end lost 3 bases, the J end lost 9 bases, and 12 bases lay between the germline ends. CDR3 protein: CSARQGKPEQFF. In nucleotides, the CDR3 is TGCAGTGCTAGGCAGGGGAAACCTGAGCAGTTCTTC.

The rearrangement uses TRBV18 and TRBJ2-2; 11 bases map to TRBD2. Germline trimming cut 3 bases from V and 5 bases from J; bases unmatched to any gene: 2. The CDR3 covers 15 residues. Germline CDR1 KGHSH, CDR2 LQKENI. The CDR3 loop reads CASSPRLAGTGELFF. The CDR3 DNA reads TGTGCCAGCTCACCTCGACTAGCGGGGACCGGGGAGCTGTTTTTT.

This clonotype turned up a few times. The V gene is TRBV12-3 or TRBV12-4, the J gene TRBJ1-2, with D perhaps TRBD1 (5 bases). The CDR3 runs to 14 residues. Trimming stripped 5 bases from V and 8 bases from J, with 18 bases between. In DNA form, the CDR3 reads TGTGCCAGCAGTCCCGGGGGTAGATTTGGGGGCTACACCTTC. Amino acids: CASSPGGRFGGYTF.

This clonotype was detected a few times. CDR3 sequence: CASSYSLVRKGAILETQYF. The DNA for the CDR3 is TGTGCCAGCAGTTACTCTTTGGTCAGAAAAGGAGCGATTTTAGAGACCCAGTACTTC. V is TRBV6-5 and J is TRBJ2-5; D is ambiguous. CDR3 length: 19 residues. Trimming pared 0 bases from V and 4 bases from J, leaving 24 bases between. CDR1 is MNHEY, CDR2 SVGAGI, per germline.

The chain uses TRBV13 and TRBJ2-7; the D call may be TRBD1 or TRBD2 (5 bases each). The end of the DNA aligns better with TRBJ2-1, so the J call may be wrong. Germline V gene sequence: CDR1 PRHDT, CDR2 FYEKMQ (reference sequence). This CDR3 contains 17 residues. CDR3 DNA sequence: TGTGCCAGCAGCTTAGGCCCTGGACTCGCACCAGGGAATGAGCAGTTCTTC. Amino acid sequence: CASSLGPGLAPGNEQFF.

This chain uses TRBV28 with TRBJ2-5; D tentatively fits TRBD1 or TRBD2 (5 bases each). Germline CDR1 and CDR2: MDHEN and SYDVKM. Trimming removed 5 bases at V and 5 bases at J, with 18 bases between. CDR3 size: 15 residues. CDR3 in DNA: TGTGCCAGCAGTCCGCCCTCGGGGCTAGGTGAGACCCAGTACTTC. Protein product: CASSPPSGLGETQYF.

This clonotype came up a few times. The V and J genes are TRBV20-1 and TRBJ2-7; 7 bases are shared with TRBD2. Germline V gene data show CDR1 as DFQATT and CDR2 as SNEGSKA (reference sequence). CDR3 length: 12 residues. The DNA for the CDR3 is TGCAGCGCCCGCGGGAGCTCCTACGAGCAGTACTTC. Translating gives CSARGSSYEQYF.